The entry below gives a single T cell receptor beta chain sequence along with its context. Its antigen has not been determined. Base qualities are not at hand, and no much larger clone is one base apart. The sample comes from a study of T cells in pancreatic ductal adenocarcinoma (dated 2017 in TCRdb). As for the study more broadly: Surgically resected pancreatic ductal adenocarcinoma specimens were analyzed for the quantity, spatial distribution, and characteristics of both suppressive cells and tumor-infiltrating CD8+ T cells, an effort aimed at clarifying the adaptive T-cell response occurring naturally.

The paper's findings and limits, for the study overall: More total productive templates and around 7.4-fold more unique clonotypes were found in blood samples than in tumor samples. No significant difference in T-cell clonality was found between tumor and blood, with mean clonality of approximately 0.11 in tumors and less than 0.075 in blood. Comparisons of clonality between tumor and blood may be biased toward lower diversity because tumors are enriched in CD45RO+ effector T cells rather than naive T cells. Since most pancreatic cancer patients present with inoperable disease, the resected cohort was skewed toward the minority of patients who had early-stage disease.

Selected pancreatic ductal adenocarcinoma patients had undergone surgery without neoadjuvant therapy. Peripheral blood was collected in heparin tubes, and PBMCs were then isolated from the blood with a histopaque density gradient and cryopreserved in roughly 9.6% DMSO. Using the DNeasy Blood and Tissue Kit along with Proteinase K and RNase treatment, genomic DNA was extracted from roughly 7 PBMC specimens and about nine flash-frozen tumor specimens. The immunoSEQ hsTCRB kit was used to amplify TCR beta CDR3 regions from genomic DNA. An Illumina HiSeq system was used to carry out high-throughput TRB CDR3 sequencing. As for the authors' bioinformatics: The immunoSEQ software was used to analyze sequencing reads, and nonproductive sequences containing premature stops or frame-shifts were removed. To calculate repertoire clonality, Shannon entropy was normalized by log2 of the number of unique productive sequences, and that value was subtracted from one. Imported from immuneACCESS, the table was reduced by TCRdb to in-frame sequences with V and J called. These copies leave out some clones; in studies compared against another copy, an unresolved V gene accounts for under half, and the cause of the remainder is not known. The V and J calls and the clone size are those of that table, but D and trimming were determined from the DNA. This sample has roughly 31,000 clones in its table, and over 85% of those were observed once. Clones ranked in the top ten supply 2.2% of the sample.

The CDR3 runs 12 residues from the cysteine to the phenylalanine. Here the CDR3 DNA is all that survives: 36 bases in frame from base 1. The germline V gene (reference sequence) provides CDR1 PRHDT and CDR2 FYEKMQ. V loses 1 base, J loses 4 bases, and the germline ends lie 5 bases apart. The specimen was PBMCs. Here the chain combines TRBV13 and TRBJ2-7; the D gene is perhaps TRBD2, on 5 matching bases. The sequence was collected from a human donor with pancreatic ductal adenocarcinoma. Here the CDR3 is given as CASSLERYEQYF. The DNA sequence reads TGTGCCAGCAGCTTAGAGCGGTACGAGCAGTACTTC.